What follows describes a single T cell receptor beta chain. What it binds is not known. CDR3 length: 16 amino acids. CDR1 is WSHSY, CDR2 SAAADI, per germline. The V and J ends lost 4 bases and 0 bases, in that order; junction bases with no gene match: 8. Data came from immunoSEQ multiplex PCR; TCRdb stores just in-frame clones and leaves some out. The sample includes under 150,000 clones, 90% seen only once; the top ten take about 3%. This specimen belongs to a study of T cell responses to AZD1222 COVID-19 vaccine. Study overall: The analysis combined second doses at about 4 or about 12 weeks. Study findings and constraints: Most donors were white British, females outnumbered males, and clonal diversity was possibly underestimated. Sampled repertoires all dated from after the peak T cell response. Reports indicate that nearly half of spike-specific TCRs are directed at unmutated variant regions.

The chain links TRBV10-2 to TRBJ1-2; 7 nucleotides agree with TRBD1. This specimen was peripheral blood, taken on day 0 of AZD1222 vaccination. The TCR sequence derives from an adult in good health. Here the CDR3 DNA reads TGCGCCAGCAGTGGTGCCGGGACAGCGACTAACTATGGCTACACCTTC. This encodes CASSGAGTATNYGYTF.